Listed below are T cell receptor beta chains from one sample, sequenced in a study of read filtering for tumor transcriptome and immune sequencing. Using its own MiXCR run on the reads, TCRdb lists one record per CDR3 protein. The sample carries 75,000 to 95,000 distinct CDR3 sequences, more than 9% recorded once. Material: a population of CD138-negative cells sorted from bone marrow. All receptors come from a donor older than 35 with multiple myeloma. Each CDR3 is given with its conserved first and last residue. The order of the fields is V gene, clone size, J gene, CDR3 length, D gene, CDR3 DNA, CDR3 protein. The D gene is left open where the match is weak. Expanded clones get a size class; other rows say once, few or many, or leave the size out.

TRBV12-3/TRBV12-4	NA	TRBJ2-1	14	NA	TGTGCCAGCAGTTTGCGGGGAGTTTACAATGAGCAGTTCTTC	CASSLRGVYNEQFF
TRBV19	many	TRBJ1-5	15	NA	TGTGCCAGTAGTCGACAGGTGTATAGCAATCAGCCCCAGCATTTT	CASSRQVYSNQPQHF
TRBV13	many	TRBJ2-2	15	TRBD1	TGTGCCAGCCGATTACAGGACAGGGTCGGCGGGGAGCTGTTTTTT	CASRLQDRVGGELFF
TRBV20-1	many	TRBJ2-5	13	NA	TGCAGTGCAGGGACTGCATTCCAAGAGACCCAGTACTTC	CSAGTAFQETQYF
TRBV10-3	many	TRBJ1-1	12	TRBD1	TGTGCCACACAGGGGATGAACACTGAAGCTTTCTTT	CATQGMNTEAFF
TRBV5-6	few	TRBJ2-5	13	NA	TGTGCCAGCAGCTTGGCCTCAGGGGAGACCCAGTACTTC	CASSLASGETQYF
TRBV29-1	many	TRBJ1-1	12	NA	TGCAGCGTTCGGACAGTGAACACTGAAGCTTTCTTT	CSVRTVNTEAFF
TRBV20-1	NA	TRBJ1-1	14	TRBD1	TGCAGTGCTAGTCGGACAGGGCCGTGGACTGAAGCTTTCTTT	CSASRTGPWTEAFF
TRBV28	many	TRBJ2-7	15	TRBD2	TGTGCCAGCAGTCTCCCAGCGGGAACGACCTACGAGCAGTACTTC	CASSLPAGTTYEQYF
TRBV7-2	many	TRBJ2-1	17	NA	TGTGCCAGCAGCGTCAGGGGTAGCGGGTTTTCCTACAATGAGCAGTTCTTC	CASSVRGSGFSYNEQFF
TRBV27	many	TRBJ1-1	13	NA	TGTGCCAGCAGTTTAACCGGGAAGACTGAAGCTTTCTTT	CASSLTGKTEAFF
TRBV12-3/TRBV12-4	many	TRBJ2-4	13	NA	TGTGCCACCGCCACACAGCCGCCCAACATTCAGTACTTC	CATATQPPNIQYF
TRBV6-4	NA	TRBJ1-6	12	NA	TGTGCCAGCAGTGATCAAGGTTCACCCCTCCACTTT	CASSDQGSPLHF
TRBV11-3	many	TRBJ2-4	13	NA	TGTGCCAGCAGCCCCCGGGGCAAAAACATTCAGTACTTC	CASSPRGKNIQYF
TRBV12-3/TRBV12-4	many	TRBJ2-5	14	TRBD1	TGTGCCAGCAGTGAGGACAGGGGGCTGGAGACCCAGTACTTC	CASSEDRGLETQYF
TRBV20-1	many	TRBJ2-1	14	TRBD1	TGCAGTGCTCCCAGACAGGGGTCCTACAATGAGCAGTTCTTC	CSAPRQGSYNEQFF
TRBV7-9	NA	TRBJ2-5	14	NA	TGTGCCAGCAGCTTAGGGGGATCGGAAGAGACCCAGTACTTC	CASSLGGSEETQYF
TRBV20-1	many	TRBJ1-1	14	NA	TGCAGTGCTAGAGATTGGCGGGCGAACACTGAAGCTTTCTTT	CSARDWRANTEAFF
TRBV28	many	TRBJ2-7	15	NA	TGTGCCAGCAGTCTAGCTTCGACCTTATCCTACGAGCAGTACTTC	CASSLASTLSYEQYF
TRBV29-1	many	TRBJ2-1	14	NA	TGCAGCGTTAGTATTGGGGGATTCTACAATGAGCAGCTCTTC	CSVSIGGFYNEQLF
TRBV20-1	many	TRBJ2-5	15	TRBD1	TGCAGTGCCCCGGGCCCAGGGGGCCTCCAAGAGACCCAGTACTTC	CSAPGPGGLQETQYF
TRBV30	NA	TRBJ1-5	15	TRBD1	TGTGCCTGGAGTTCCGGGACAGGGCTCAATCAGCCCCAGCATTTT	CAWSSGTGLNQPQHF
TRBV29-1	many	TRBJ2-3	17	TRBD2	TGCAGCGCCCCGAAGGCTAGCGGCCTCCATTCCATAGATACGCAGTATTTT	CSAPKASGLHSIDTQYF
TRBV5-1	many	TRBJ2-7	15	NA	TGCGCCAGCAGCCGCCCGACAGGCAGCTCCTACGAGCAGTACTTC	CASSRPTGSSYEQYF
TRBV28	NA	TRBJ2-1	14	TRBD1	TGTGCCAGCAGTTCGGGACAGGGGACCGATGAGCAGTTCTTC	CASSSGQGTDEQFF
TRBV25-1	many	TRBJ1-5	15	NA	TGTGCCAGCAGTGAAGGCAGGGCCAGCAATCAGCCCCAGCATTTT	CASSEGRASNQPQHF
TRBV12-3/TRBV12-4	many	TRBJ2-1	18	TRBD2	TGTGCCAGCAGCTCGACATATCCCAACGGGAGGCCCGACAATGAGCAGTTCTTC	CASSSTYPNGRPDNEQFF